This TCR beta chain was retrieved from a study of blood T cells in healthy people across ages. It was with a sample-barcoded 5' primer and a J-beta primer mix that a second PCR of roughly 7 to 12 cycles was run. From the 5' RACE reads, TCRdb called clonotypes with MiXCR, one entry per CDR3 protein. The sample lists roughly 800,000 distinct CDR3 sequences, 58% seen once, with approximately 21% in the top ten. This CDR3 has 16 residues. Germline CDR1 and CDR2: MNHEY and SMNVEV (reference sequence). Points on this clonotype: The junction departs from the called germline gene at one end, perhaps through a read error.

The gene calls are TRBV27 and TRBJ2-7; D remains ambiguous. The receptor's source is a man aged 25 to 45 in good health. The sequenced sample was blood. The CDR3 loop reads CANSLVFARPADEQYF. As DNA, the CDR3 is TGTGCCAACAGTTTAGTCTTTGCACGGCCGGCCGACGAGCAGTACTTC.